The 5 T cell receptor beta chains listed next were all sequenced from one sample in a study of patients and donors after allogeneic stem cell transplantation. TCRdb reprocessed the RT-PCR reads via MiXCR and lists one record per CDR3 protein. The sample lists some 92,000 distinct CDR3 sequences, 48% occurring once. The sequenced sample was blood, either unsorted or a sorted T cell fraction (not recorded which). These receptors all stem from a human donor who was either an allogeneic HSCT recipient or a stem cell or donor lymphocyte infusion donor (not recorded which). It is not recorded whose cells these are; they may come from a transplant donor.

The chain employs TRBV12-3 or TRBV12-4 and TRBJ2-7, with D maybe TRBD1 (7 bases). The ends were cut back, 7 bases at V and 4 bases at J, with 17 bases in the middle. This CDR3 contains 14 residues. The CDR3 region is CASKTGQEGYEQYF. DNA for the CDR3: TGTGCCAGCAAAACAGGACAGGAGGGATACGAGCAGTACTTC.

This chain joins TRBV7-9 and TRBJ2-5; D may correspond to TRBD1 or TRBD2 (5 bases each). Trimming took 5 bases from V and 3 from J, leaving 13 bases between them. The CDR3 spans 14 residues. Germline lookup yields CDR1 SEHNR and CDR2 FQNEAQ (reference sequence). The CDR3: CASSLPGREETQYF. In DNA form, the CDR3 reads TGTGCCAGCAGCCTCCCAGGGCGGGAAGAGACCCAGTACTTC.

The V call is TRBV4-3, the J call TRBJ1-5; D is ambiguous. Germline V gene lookup returns CDR1 LGHNA and CDR2 YSLEER. Trimming removed 0 bases at V and 6 bases at J, with 6 bases between. This CDR3 is built from 13 residues. The CDR3 region is CASSQELRQPQHF. CDR3 sequence (DNA): TGCGCCAGCAGCCAAGAATTACGTCAGCCCCAGCATTTT.

The V and J genes are TRBV28 and TRBJ2-7; the D is unclear. There are 15 residues in the CDR3. Trimming took 2 bases from V and 3 from J, leaving 14 bases between them. Looked up from germline, CDR1 is MDHEN and CDR2 is SYDVKM. This chain's CDR3 is CASSLGGEYNYEQYF. The CDR3 nucleotides read TGTGCCAGCAGTTTAGGCGGAGAATATAACTACGAGCAGTACTTC. The whole variable domain, remainder taken from reference TRBV28 and TRBJ2-7, is DVKVTQSSRYLVKRTGEKVFLECVQDMDHENMFWYRQDPGLGLRLIYFSYDVKMKEKGDIPEGYSVSREKKERFSLILESASTNQTSMYLCASSLGGEYNYEQYFGPGTRLTVT.

Only a few counts were recorded for this clonotype. The rearrangement uses TRBV20-1 and TRBJ1-1; D remains unclear. The germline gives CDR1 DFQATT, CDR2 SNEGSKA (reference sequence). V was clipped by 6 bases and J by 5 bases, with 19 bases between them. This CDR3 is 14 amino acids long. DNA of the CDR3: TGCAGTGCCTATGAGATGGTTGGGCATACTGAAGCTTTCTTT. This codes for CSAYEMVGHTEAFF.